The T cell receptor (beta chain) described here comes from a study of T cell repertoires in cytomegalovirus infection. Study context: CMV epitopes used comprised recently identified HLA-C-restricted ones and well-studied HLA-B-restricted ones. Through public TCR beta signatures, both CMV infection and matching HLA type were indicated. Study results and caveats: CMV-specific TCR beta clonotypes restricted by HLA-C dominated the ex vivo response. The cumulative frequency of public TCR beta families distinguished individuals who carried CMV together with the relevant HLA.

This clonotype was seen only a few times. Its matching antigen is unknown. TCRdb processed the reads anew with MiXCR; each CDR3 protein has one entry. The sample carries 75,000 to 95,000 distinct CDR3 sequences, 45% to 50% recorded once. This receptor was taken from a human donor in good health (CMV status not recorded). Some clones in this sample may be carry-over from other donors' samples. The sample was CD8+ T cells from cultured PBMCs, taken from culture after CMV antigen stimulation.

DNA of the CDR3: TGTGCCAGCAGTTTCTGGACTTCCCAAGAGACCCAGTACTTC. Translated, it gives CASSFWTSQETQYF. This chain uses TRBV12-3 or TRBV12-4 with TRBJ2-5; D may be TRBD2 (5 bases). The CDR3 has 14 residues. The V gene lost 3 bases and the J gene lost 1 base, with 9 bases spanning the gap.